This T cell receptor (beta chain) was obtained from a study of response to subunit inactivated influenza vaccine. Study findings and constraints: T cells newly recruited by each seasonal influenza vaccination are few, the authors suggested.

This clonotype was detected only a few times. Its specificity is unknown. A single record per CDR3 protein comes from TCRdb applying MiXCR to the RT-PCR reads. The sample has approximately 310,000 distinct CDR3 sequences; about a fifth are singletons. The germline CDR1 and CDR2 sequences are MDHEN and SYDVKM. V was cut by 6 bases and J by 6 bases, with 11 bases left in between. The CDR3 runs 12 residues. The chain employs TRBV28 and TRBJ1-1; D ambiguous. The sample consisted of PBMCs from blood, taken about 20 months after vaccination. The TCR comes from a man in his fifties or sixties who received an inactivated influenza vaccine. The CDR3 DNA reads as TGTGCCAGCAGCCCCTCCAGGCCTGAAGCTTTCTTT. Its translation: CASSPSRPEAFF.